This T cell receptor (beta chain) was found in a study of cytomegalovirus exposure and HLA in healthy donors. In its sample, this clone was seen once. The antigen remains unidentified. Vbeta (60) and Jbeta (13) primers were used in the PCR. Repertoires were generated with immunoSEQ multiplex PCR, while TCRdb's copy carries only in-frame clones and drops some. The sample yields under 130,000 clones, less than 80% seen once. V gave up 8 bases and J gave up 7 bases; unmatched junction bases: 5. This CDR3 spans 12 amino acids. Looked up from germline, CDR1 is SNHLY and CDR2 is FYNNEI. General study findings and limits: Among TCR beta chains of equal frequency, HLA-associated ones were more clonally expanded in a later analysis. In most subjects, TCR beta sequences reportedly gave accurate predictions of HLA-A and HLA-B alleles.

The V and J genes are TRBV2 and TRBJ2-4; 7 bases agree with TRBD1. The material sequenced was PBMCs. The clonotype originates from a man aged 30-40 years in good health and CMV-seropositive. The CDR3 sequence is CASRDSLNIQYF. CDR3 coding DNA: TGTGCCAGCCGGGACAGCTTGAACATTCAGTACTTC.